This T cell receptor (beta chain) was identified in a study of shared clonotypes between healthy human individuals. CDR1 and CDR2 from the germline V gene are MDHEN and SYDVKM. Trimming took 4 bases from V and 5 from J; bases not matched to a gene: 19. The length of the CDR3 is 20 residues. Template for every sorted-subset replicate PCR totaled approximately 0.2 ug DNA, around 33,000 T cell genomes. Study processing details: ImmunoSEQ sequences covered only the junction and lacked quality scores; filtering therefore differed. Using immunoSEQ multiplex PCR, the repertoire was profiled, and TCRdb retains in-frame clones only, with some absent. D and trimming were read from the DNA, whereas the V and J calls and clone size are those reported in that table. Among 2 million to 3 million clones listed, under 95% were seen once.

The clonotype originates from a man aged 18-30 years in good health. Some clones in this sample may be carry-over from other donors' samples. The source material was naive CD4+ T cells from PBMCs. Sample subset: CD45RA+ positively selected. V gene TRBV28 combines with J gene TRBJ1-4; 10 bases align to TRBD1. CDR3: CASSSWSRDRGRGKNEKLFF. The CDR3 nucleotides are TGTGCCAGCAGTTCTTGGTCCCGGGACAGGGGAAGAGGGAAAAATGAAAAACTGTTTTTT.